These T cell receptor beta chains were read from a single sample in a study of T cell responses to AZD1222 COVID-19 vaccine. Profiling relied on immunoSEQ multiplex PCR, and the TCRdb table lists in-frame clones only, not all of them. The sample includes approximately 52,000 clones, about 87% of them seen just once. The sequencing used peripheral blood, collected 28 days after the second AZD1222 dose. The source is an adult who received the AZD1222 COVID-19 vaccine. Both conserved end residues are part of each CDR3. D genes are given only for firm matches. Clone size appears in some rows only: once, few, many, or a class for an expanded clone.

J: TRBJ1-1; size: NA; V: TRBV13; D: TRBD1; CDR3: CASSFSGGRTEAFF; DNA: TGTGCCAGCAGCTTTTCAGGGGGCAGGACTGAAGCTTTCTTT
J: TRBJ1-1; size: few; V: TRBV5-1; D: NA; CDR3: CASSKSGALNTEAFF; DNA: TGCGCCAGCAGCAAATCAGGGGCGCTTAACACTGAAGCTTTCTTT
J: TRBJ2-3; size: NA; V: TRBV7-3; D: NA; CDR3: CASSPGGLADTQYF; DNA: TGTGCCAGCAGCCCCGGGGGCCTAGCAGATACGCAGTATTTT
J: TRBJ1-2; size: once; V: TRBV6-5; D: TRBD1; CDR3: CASSRWTGDGYTF; DNA: TGTGCCAGCAGTCGTTGGACAGGGGACGGCTACACCTTC
J: TRBJ1-5; size: NA; V: TRBV28; D: NA; CDR3: CASSPLQGGNQPQHF; DNA: TGTGCCAGCAGCCCTCTTCAGGGAGGCAATCAGCCCCAGCATTTT
J: TRBJ2-1; size: NA; V: TRBV25-1; D: TRBD2; CDR3: CASSTTSPSSYNEQFF; DNA: TGTGCCAGCAGTACGACTAGCCCTAGCTCCTACAATGAGCAGTTCTTC
J: TRBJ2-7; size: NA; V: TRBV24-1; D: NA; CDR3: CATSDSRTYEQYF; DNA: TGTGCCACCAGTGATTCCCGGACCTACGAGCAGTACTTC
J: TRBJ2-1; size: NA; V: TRBV19; D: TRBD2; CDR3: CASSERSGTSYGNEQFF; DNA: TGTGCCAGTAGTGAACGATCCGGGACTAGCTATGGCAATGAGCAGTTCTTC
J: TRBJ2-3; size: once; V: TRBV11-3; D: TRBD1; CDR3: CASSGGTGLDTQYF; DNA: TGTGCCAGCAGCGGCGGGACAGGGCTAGATACGCAGTATTTT
J: TRBJ2-1; size: NA; V: TRBV7-2; D: TRBD2; CDR3: CASSRLAGGIEQFF; DNA: TGTGCCTCCTCGAGGCTAGCGGGAGGTATTGAGCAGTTCTTC
J: TRBJ2-2; size: NA; V: TRBV28; D: NA; CDR3: CASSFTGRKNTGELFF; DNA: TGTGCCAGCAGTTTTACGGGACGGAAGAACACCGGGGAGCTGTTTTTT
J: TRBJ1-2; size: NA; V: TRBV28; D: NA; CDR3: CASTRGSGSGYTF; DNA: TGTGCCAGCACCCGGGGCTCAGGGTCTGGCTACACCTTC
J: TRBJ2-5; size: NA; V: TRBV9; D: NA; CDR3: CASSIQGAGETQYF; DNA: TGTGCCAGCAGCATACAGGGAGCAGGAGAGACCCAGTACTTC
J: TRBJ1-2; size: few; V: TRBV28; D: NA; CDR3: CASSLQGSSYGYTF; DNA: TGTGCCAGCAGTTTGCAGGGGTCCTCCTATGGCTACACCTTC
J: TRBJ2-6; size: NA; V: TRBV15; D: NA; CDR3: CATSRVEGSGANVLTF; DNA: TGTGCCACCAGCAGAGTGGAGGGGTCGGGGGCCAACGTCCTGACTTTC
J: TRBJ1-6; size: NA; V: TRBV14; D: NA; CDR3: CASSQGGSYNSPLHF; DNA: TGTGCCAGCAGCCAAGGTGGCTCCTATAATTCACCCCTCCACTTT
J: TRBJ2-1; size: NA; V: TRBV11-3; D: NA; CDR3: CASSLDQGYYNEQFF; DNA: TGTGCCAGCAGCTTAGATCAGGGCTACTACAATGAGCAGTTCTTC
J: TRBJ2-7; size: NA; V: TRBV7-2; D: NA; CDR3: CASTPSPRVYEQYF; DNA: TGTGCCAGCACGCCCTCGCCAAGGGTCTACGAGCAGTACTTC
J: TRBJ1-1; size: NA; V: TRBV7-9; D: NA; CDR3: CASSLGGSTEAFF; DNA: TGTGCCAGCAGCTTAGGGGGAAGCACTGAAGCTTTCTTT
J: TRBJ2-1; size: few; V: TRBV28; D: TRBD1; CDR3: CASRSGDRGANEQFF; DNA: TGTGCCAGCAGATCCGGGGACAGGGGGGCAAATGAGCAGTTCTTC
J: TRBJ1-2; size: few; V: TRBV3-1/TRBV3-2; D: TRBD1; CDR3: CASSQDPAGGYGYTF; DNA: TGTGCCAGCAGCCAAGATCCCGCAGGGGGCTATGGCTACACCTTC
J: TRBJ1-1; size: NA; V: TRBV7-6; D: NA; CDR3: CASSLGAANTEAFF; DNA: TGTGCCAGCAGCCTTGGGGCAGCGAACACTGAAGCTTTCTTT
J: TRBJ2-1; size: NA; V: TRBV27; D: TRBD2; CDR3: CAFGEWTSAGNEQFF; DNA: TGTGCCTTTGGGGAGTGGACTAGCGCCGGCAATGAGCAGTTCTTC
J: TRBJ1-2; size: NA; V: TRBV28; D: TRBD1; CDR3: CATGQGKRGYTF; DNA: TGTGCCACCGGACAGGGGAAGCGTGGCTACACCTTC
J: TRBJ1-2; size: NA; V: TRBV30; D: NA; CDR3: CAWDDYGYTF; DNA: TGTGCCTGGGACGACTATGGCTACACCTTC
J: TRBJ1-2; size: NA; V: TRBV27; D: TRBD1; CDR3: CASSLRGQNYGYTF; DNA: TGTGCCAGCAGTTTGAGGGGACAGAACTATGGCTACACCTTC
J: TRBJ2-7; size: NA; V: TRBV6-2/TRBV6-3; D: TRBD2; CDR3: CASSSSGSSYEQYF; DNA: TGTGCCAGCAGTTCTAGCGGGAGCTCCTACGAGCAGTACTTC
J: TRBJ1-1; size: NA; V: TRBV21-1; D: NA; CDR3: CASSNWSSLNTEAFF; DNA: TGTGCCAGCAGCAACTGGTCTTCCTTGAACACTGAAGCTTTCTTT
J: TRBJ2-7; size: NA; V: TRBV29-1; D: TRBD1; CDR3: CSVETSGQRPYEQYF; DNA: TGCAGCGTTGAAACCTCGGGACAGAGACCCTACGAGCAGTACTTC
J: TRBJ1-3; size: NA; V: TRBV5-8; D: NA; CDR3: CASSLVLSSSGNTIYF; DNA: TGTGCCAGCAGCTTGGTCTTGAGCAGCTCTGGAAACACCATATATTTT
J: TRBJ1-5; size: NA; V: TRBV28; D: TRBD1; CDR3: CASRTQGDQPQHF; DNA: TGTGCCAGCAGAACACAGGGGGATCAGCCCCAGCATTTT
J: TRBJ2-2; size: NA; V: TRBV28; D: TRBD1; CDR3: CASIRQGALGTGELFF; DNA: TGTGCCAGCATCCGACAGGGGGCATTGGGCACCGGGGAGCTGTTTTTT
J: TRBJ2-1; size: NA; V: TRBV28; D: TRBD2; CDR3: CASSSQTSGNNEQFF; DNA: TGTGCCAGCAGTTCCCAGACTAGCGGGAACAATGAGCAGTTCTTC
J: TRBJ2-1; size: NA; V: TRBV5-6; D: TRBD2; CDR3: CASSLTLTLAGTPYNEQFF; DNA: TGTGCCAGCAGCTTGACATTAACCCTAGCGGGGACCCCCTACAATGAGCAGTTCTTC
J: TRBJ2-7; size: NA; V: TRBV10-2; D: TRBD1; CDR3: CASETTGANEQYF; DNA: TGCGCCAGTGAGACTACAGGGGCGAACGAGCAGTACTTC
J: TRBJ2-1; size: once; V: TRBV28; D: TRBD2; CDR3: CATSGAGGPYNEQFF; DNA: TGTGCCACCAGCGGGGCGGGAGGGCCGTACAATGAGCAGTTCTTC
J: TRBJ2-7; size: NA; V: TRBV2; D: NA; CDR3: CASSERLSYEQYF; DNA: TGTGCCAGCAGCGAGAGATTGTCCTACGAGCAGTACTTC
J: TRBJ1-2; size: NA; V: TRBV4-2; D: NA; CDR3: CASSQAGVSNYGYTF; DNA: TGTGCCAGCAGCCAAGCAGGGGTGTCTAACTATGGCTACACCTTC
J: TRBJ2-5; size: NA; V: TRBV5-1; D: NA; CDR3: CASSLGASEAVQETQYF; DNA: TGCGCCAGCAGCTTAGGAGCTAGCGAGGCGGTGCAAGAGACCCAGTACTTC
J: TRBJ2-3; size: NA; V: TRBV6-5; D: NA; CDR3: CASSYSIKSDTQYF; DNA: TGTGCCAGCAGTTACTCCATTAAGTCAGATACGCAGTATTTT
J: TRBJ2-7; size: NA; V: TRBV9; D: TRBD2; CDR3: CASSVGTSAAYEQYF; DNA: TGTGCCAGCAGCGTGGGGACTAGCGCCGCCTACGAGCAGTACTTC
J: TRBJ2-2; size: NA; V: TRBV13; D: TRBD2; CDR3: CASSPGLAGSNTGELFF; DNA: TGTGCCAGCAGCCCGGGACTAGCGGGATCAAACACCGGGGAGCTGTTTTTT
J: TRBJ2-1; size: NA; V: TRBV10-3; D: TRBD2; CDR3: CAIRGREGYNEQFF; DNA: TGTGCCATCAGGGGGCGGGAGGGATACAATGAGCAGTTCTTC
J: TRBJ2-1; size: NA; V: TRBV7-8; D: TRBD2; CDR3: CASSPSGGGSGRGDEQFF; DNA: TGTGCCAGCAGCCCCAGCGGGGGTGGGAGCGGGAGAGGTGATGAGCAGTTCTTC
J: TRBJ2-3; size: NA; V: TRBV7-9; D: TRBD2; CDR3: CASSLRTSGIGDTQYF; DNA: TGTGCCAGCAGCTTAAGGACTAGCGGGATAGGAGATACGCAGTATTTT
J: TRBJ2-7; size: NA; V: TRBV9; D: TRBD2; CDR3: CASSEGLAGLSSYEQYF; DNA: TGTGCCAGCAGCGAGGGACTAGCAGGACTAAGCTCCTACGAGCAGTACTTC
J: TRBJ2-1; size: NA; V: TRBV7-3; D: TRBD2; CDR3: CASSFHPGLSSYNEQFF; DNA: TGTGCCAGCAGCTTCCACCCGGGACTATCATCCTACAATGAGCAGTTCTTC
J: TRBJ2-1; size: NA; V: TRBV5-1; D: TRBD2; CDR3: CASSLDSGRADEQFF; DNA: TGCGCCAGCAGCTTGGATAGCGGGAGGGCCGATGAGCAGTTCTTC
J: TRBJ2-2; size: NA; V: TRBV19; D: NA; CDR3: CASSILTGELFF; DNA: TGTGCCAGTAGTATCCTAACCGGGGAGCTGTTTTTT
J: TRBJ2-5; size: NA; V: TRBV11-2; D: TRBD2; CDR3: CASSLGSSGSVETQYF; DNA: TGTGCCAGCAGCTTAGGGTCTAGCGGGAGTGTAGAGACCCAGTACTTC
J: TRBJ2-1; size: few; V: TRBV12-3/TRBV12-4; D: NA; CDR3: CASTWRYGDEQFF; DNA: TGTGCCAGCACCTGGAGATACGGGGATGAGCAGTTCTTC
J: TRBJ1-4; size: few; V: TRBV4-1; D: NA; CDR3: CASSQEWTGQGDEKLFF; DNA: TGCGCCAGCAGCCAAGAATGGACCGGACAAGGGGATGAAAAACTGTTTTTT
J: TRBJ1-5; size: NA; V: TRBV2; D: NA; CDR3: CASRRGLNQPQHF; DNA: TGTGCCAGCAGGAGAGGGCTAAATCAGCCCCAGCATTTT
J: TRBJ2-7; size: once; V: TRBV6-5; D: NA; CDR3: CASLGRSSYEQYF; DNA: TGTGCCAGCCTAGGGAGGAGCTCCTACGAGCAGTACTTC
J: TRBJ2-3; size: NA; V: TRBV24-1; D: NA; CDR3: CATSSGHTQYF; DNA: TGTGCCACCAGTTCCGGTCATACGCAGTATTTT
J: TRBJ2-1; size: NA; V: TRBV12-3/TRBV12-4; D: NA; CDR3: CASSFRGEQFF; DNA: TGTGCCAGCAGTTTTCGTGGTGAGCAGTTCTTC